Listed here are 15 T cell receptor beta chains from one sample, sequenced in a study of T cell responses to AZD1222 COVID-19 vaccine. Produced via immunoSEQ multiplex PCR; TCRdb's table is partial and in-frame only. The data show about 150,000 clones, roughly nine tenths seen once. The sequencing used peripheral blood, collected on day 0 of AZD1222 vaccination. The receptors derive from an adult in good health.

The chain links TRBV7-7 to TRBJ2-5; D remains unclear. V dropped 0 bases and J dropped 6 bases, with 11 bases sitting between them. The CDR3 is 14 residues long. The germline gives CDR1 SSHAT, CDR2 FNYEAQ (reference sequence). CDR3 protein: CASSLAGLEQTQYF. The CDR3 bases are TGTGCCAGCAGCTTAGCAGGGCTCGAGCAGACCCAGTACTTC.

V is TRBV28 and J is TRBJ1-6; the D is unclear. Looked up from germline, CDR1 is MDHEN and CDR2 is SYDVKM. This CDR3 comprises 14 residues. V gave up 7 bases and J gave up 4 bases, with 11 bases separating them. The CDR3 region has the DNA TGTGCCAGCACCGATGTCGTATATAATTCACCCCTCCACTTT. As protein: CASTDVVYNSPLHF.

This clone has just a few counts. CDR3 nucleotides: TGCAGTGCTAGTTACGGGCGGGGACCATACAATGAGCAGTTCTTC. Translation: CSASYGRGPYNEQFF. The chain links TRBV20-1 to TRBJ2-1; the D gene is possibly TRBD2 (6 bases). Germline CDR1 DFQATT, CDR2 SNEGSKA (reference sequence). Trimming cost V 3 bases and J 4 bases, with 16 bases left between them. The CDR3 covers 15 residues.

This chain joins TRBV2 and TRBJ2-7; the match to TRBD1 covers 8 bases. V lost 5 bases to trimming and J lost 2 bases; unmatched junction nucleotides: 5. This CDR3 region has 14 residues. The germline gives CDR1 SNHLY, CDR2 FYNNEI. CDR3 region: CASSHRTGTYEQYF. The DNA of the CDR3 is TGTGCCAGCAGTCATAGGACAGGGACCTACGAGCAGTACTTC.

The chain combines TRBV6-5 with TRBJ2-6; D not resolved. Germline loops: CDR1 MNHEY, CDR2 SVGAGI. V lost 0 bases and J lost 0, with 6 bases in between. The CDR3 sequence is 16 residues long. CDR3 bases: TGTGCCAGCAGTTACTCGCGTAGCTCTGGGGCCAACGTCCTGACTTTC. Translated: CASSYSRSSGANVLTF.

The genes are TRBV27 and TRBJ2-7; D gene unclear. V was cut by 6 bases and J by 3 bases, with 15 bases left in between. This CDR3 has 14 residues. In germline, CDR1 is MNHEY, CDR2 SMNVEV (reference sequence). The CDR3 region has the DNA TGTGCCAGCAGCCGAAATGGGCGTAGCTACGAGCAGTACTTC. Amino acid sequence: CASSRNGRSYEQYF.

The V gene is TRBV4-2, the J gene TRBJ2-7, with D unclear. Germline CDR1 reads LGHNA; CDR2 reads YNFKEQ. Trimming took off 0 bases at V and 2 bases at J, with 5 bases between the two ends. This CDR3 has 13 amino acids. For the CDR3, the DNA is TGTGCCAGCAGCCAAGATTGGGCCTACGAGCAGTACTTC. Protein product: CASSQDWAYEQYF.

The rearrangement joins TRBV11-1 to TRBJ2-5; TRBD2 aligns across 10 bases. V dropped 2 bases and J dropped 5; count of bases not matched to a gene: 5. CDR3 length: 15 amino acids. Germline V gene data show CDR1 as SGHAT and CDR2 as FQDESV (reference sequence). CDR3 in amino acids: CASSLRQLAGETQYF. CDR3 in DNA: TGTGCCAGCAGCTTACGCCAACTAGCGGGGGAGACCCAGTACTTC.

V usage is TRBV30 and J usage is TRBJ1-3, with TRBD1 as a possible D gene (5 bases). Looked up from germline, CDR1 is GTSNPN and CDR2 is SVGIG (reference sequence). V dropped 0 bases and J dropped 3 bases, with 9 bases sitting between them. The CDR3 is 14 amino acids. The CDR3 sequence is CAWSVGVGGNTIYF. DNA of the CDR3: TGTGCCTGGAGTGTGGGGGTGGGTGGAAACACCATATATTTT.

There are a few counts of this clone. The rearrangement links TRBV4-1 to TRBJ1-2, with D unresolved. V gave up 4 bases and J gave up 4 bases, with 16 bases separating them. Germline V CDR1 and CDR2: MGHRA, YSYEKL. This CDR3 has 15 residues. CDR3 coding DNA: TGCGCCAGCAGCCTAAGTGGAGGCTTGTTCTATGGCTACACCTTC. It specifies CASSLSGGLFYGYTF.

The gene calls are TRBV12-3 or TRBV12-4 and TRBJ1-2, with D uncertain. This CDR3 is 12 amino acids long. Trimming stripped 6 bases from V and 6 bases from J, with 11 bases between. The CDR3 sequence: CASSYRNNGYTF. Here the CDR3 DNA reads TGTGCCAGCAGCTATCGGAACAATGGCTACACCTTC.

The genes are TRBV7-2 and TRBJ1-1, with a possible D match to TRBD1 (6 bases). V lost 10 bases and J lost 4, with 19 bases in between. The CDR3 covers 14 residues. Per the germline V gene, CDR1 is SGHTA and CDR2 is FQGNSA. The CDR3 region is CAILTGAGVTEAFF. In nucleotides, the CDR3 is TGTGCCATCCTCACCGGGGCAGGGGTCACTGAAGCTTTCTTT.

This clone occurred once. This same CDR3 is encoded by further DNA sequences in the sample. This chain uses TRBV7-3 with TRBJ2-3, with D tentatively TRBD1 (6 bases). V was trimmed by 0 bases and J by 3 bases, leaving 7 bases between them. Germline V gene data show CDR1 as SGHTA and CDR2 as FQGTGA. CDR3 length: 14 amino acids. CDR3 bases: TGTGCCAGCAGCTTAACAGGGGGTACAGATACGCAGTATTTT. Translation gives CASSLTGGTDTQYF.

This clone was detected once. The chain joins TRBV4-3 to TRBJ1-2; D unclear. V lost 0 bases, J lost 5 bases, and 16 bases lay in between. The V gene's germline CDR1 is LGHNA and CDR2 YSLEER. The CDR3 totals 16 residues. This CDR3 reads CASSQDVGTAAYGYTF. CDR3 bases: TGCGCCAGCAGCCAAGATGTCGGAACAGCGGCTTATGGCTACACCTTC.

The chain links TRBV9 to TRBJ2-1; TRBD1 matches 10 bases. Germline V gene lookup returns CDR1 SGDLS and CDR2 YYNGEE. After removal of 2 bases from V and 0 bases from J, the junction contained 2 bases not matched to a gene. This CDR3 spans 16 amino acids. CDR3 DNA: TGTGCCAGCAGCGTGGACAGGGGGTTCTCCTACAATGAGCAGTTCTTC. It codes for CASSVDRGFSYNEQFF.